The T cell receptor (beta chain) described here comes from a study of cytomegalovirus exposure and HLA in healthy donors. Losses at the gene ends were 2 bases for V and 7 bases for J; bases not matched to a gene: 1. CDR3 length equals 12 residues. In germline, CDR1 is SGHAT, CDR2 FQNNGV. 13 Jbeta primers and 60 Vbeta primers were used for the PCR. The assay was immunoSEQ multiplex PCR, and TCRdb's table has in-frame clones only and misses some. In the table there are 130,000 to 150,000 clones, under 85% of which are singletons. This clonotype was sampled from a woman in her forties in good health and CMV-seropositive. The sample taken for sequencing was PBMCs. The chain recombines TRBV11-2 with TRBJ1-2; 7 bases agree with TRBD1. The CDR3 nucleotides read TGTGCCAGCAGCTTACGACAGGGTGGCTACACCTTC. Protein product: CASSLRQGGYTF.